The rows below give T cell receptor beta chains drawn from one sample of a study of cytomegalovirus exposure and HLA in healthy donors. Clones were read by immunoSEQ multiplex PCR, and TCRdb kept only the in-frame ones, dropping some. The sample holds roughly 160,000 clones, approximately 79% seen once. Sequences were obtained from PBMCs. The receptors come from a male donor in good health and CMV-seronegative. Both conserved end residues are part of each CDR3. The size entry is marked missing in some rows and otherwise reads once, few, many or a size class.

TRBV5-1 - CASSLVPGDNSPLHF
TRBV5-1 - CASSLFVRSGEQYF
TRBV28 few CASSFFGTRYQPQHF
TRBV27 - CASSRSGNTEAFF
TRBV9 - CASSVARESPYEQYF
TRBV19 - CASSIQKGTYEQYF
TRBV5-4 - CASSFAVAGGVTDTQYF
TRBV5-1 - CASSLGAGQEKETQYF
TRBV10-2 - CASSERGNSGNTIYF
TRBV18 - CASSPAHNSPLHF
TRBV5-1 - CASSSTLAGPWETQYF
TRBV11-3 few CASSPGQGYQETQYF
TRBV6-6 once CASIEGAGGLETQYF
TRBV6-1 - CASSATANSPLHF
TRBV13 - CASSPPGVWETQYF
TRBV6-5 - CASRGTGDNSPLHF
TRBV5-1 - CASSLQGLGEKLFF
TRBV29-1 - CSVALSQGSPLHF
TRBV10-3 few CAISAKGRNQPQHF
TRBV29-1 - CSVDRNGGYTF
TRBV7-8 - CASSLRENYEQYF
TRBV30 - CAWSAGGFAYEQYF
TRBV19 - CASSIWTGGVDGYTF
TRBV4-1 few CASSQTGTGGLGVPNTEAFF
TRBV25-1 once CASSSTTGGYNEQFF
TRBV27 - CASTPLGGLGYNEQFF
TRBV6-5 - CASSYSLRQGGTEAFF
TRBV6-6 - CASSYSEAYEQYF
TRBV7-2 - CASSLGGTWLYEQYF
TRBV29-1 - CSVLDRVLFF
TRBV11-2 - CASSLGYRSTGELFF
TRBV30 - CAWDRGVETEAFF
TRBV7-9 - CASSRQGFSYNEQFF
TRBV6-5 once CASSRFGYGYTF
TRBV18 once CASSPPDRVKGYTF
TRBV5-1 - CASSLLTGMNTEAFF
TRBV4-1 - CASSQPRRSETQYF
TRBV2 - CASAGLGNEQFF
TRBV5-6 - CASSFSGSISSNQPQHF
TRBV5-1 - CASRDKGELIF
TRBV11-1 - CASSSGGPTDTQYF
TRBV6-5 few CASRRAGGIYNEQFF
TRBV5-5 - CASSITGTEISPLHF
TRBV6-5 - CASKRQGLNYGYTF
TRBV27 once CASRRVPGQNTGELFF
TRBV5-1 once CASSLGPRSTYEQYF